Presented here are 10 T cell receptor beta chains from one specimen sequenced in a study of CD8 T cells in ankylosing spondylitis. From the 5' RACE reads, TCRdb called clonotypes with MiXCR, one entry per CDR3 protein. Of around 230,000 distinct CDR3 sequences listed, roughly 8% are singletons. Sequenced input: blood, either unsorted or a sorted T cell fraction (not recorded which). The receptors here all came from a female donor with ankylosing spondylitis or in good health (not recorded which).

At least ten counts were recorded for this clonotype. The chain employs TRBV6-1 and TRBJ1-5; 8 bases match TRBD1. The J segment lost 7 bases and the V segment lost 5 bases, leaving 4 bases of the junction unmatched. Germline loops: CDR1 MNHNS, CDR2 SASEGT. The CDR3 is 13 amino acids. The CDR3 region has the DNA TGTGCCAGCAGTCAGACAGGGGTCCAGCCCCAGCATTTT. Residues: CASSQTGVQPQHF.

The rearrangement joins TRBV27 to TRBJ1-2; D is possibly TRBD1 (5 bases). The V and J ends lost 4 bases and 4 bases respectively, with 16 bases between them. The germline CDR1 and CDR2 sequences are MNHEY and SMNVEV (reference sequence). The CDR3 is made up of 15 amino acids. The CDR3: CASSSAGGAAYGYTF. As DNA, the CDR3 is TGTGCCAGCAGTTCAGCCGGAGGGGCCGCCTATGGCTACACCTTC.

This clonotype was counted ten times or more. The chain has TRBV6-2 or TRBV6-3 and TRBJ2-1, with no clear D. With 1 base removed from V and 8 bases from J, the gap between germline ends came to 6 bases. CDR3 length: 12 residues. The germline CDR1 and CDR2 sequences are MNHEY and SVGEGT. This CDR3 is CASSYFPDEQFF. The CDR3 DNA reads TGTGCCAGCAGTTACTTTCCGGATGAGCAGTTCTTC.

This clonotype was seen at least ten times. This chain uses TRBV5-1 with TRBJ1-2, with 7 bases identical to TRBD1. The germline V gene encodes CDR1 SGHRS and CDR2 YFSETQ. This CDR3 contains 14 residues. The trim removed 4 bases at V and 2 bases at J, leaving 5 bases unmatched. As DNA, the CDR3 is TGCGCCAGCAGCCCTACAGGGGAAAACTATGGCTACACCTTC. This gives the protein CASSPTGENYGYTF.

This clonotype occurred many times. The CDR3: CSVDIHTEAFF. The CDR3 bases are TGCAGCGTTGATATTCACACTGAAGCTTTCTTT. The V gene is TRBV29-1, the J gene TRBJ1-1; D not resolved. Trimming took off 3 bases at V and 3 bases at J, with 5 bases between the two ends. CDR1 SQVTM and CDR2 ANQGSEA come from the germline V gene. This CDR3 contains 11 residues.

This chain connects TRBV7-8 to TRBJ2-7; D gene ambiguous. The CDR3 loop spans 13 amino acids. Trimming took 4 bases from V and 7 from J, leaving 14 bases between them. Per the germline V gene, CDR1 is SGHVS and CDR2 is FQNEAQ. The CDR3 nucleotides read TGTGCCAGCAGCTCCTCCGAACTTCGGGAGCAGTACTTC. This translates into CASSSSELREQYF.

This clonotype came up a few times. The V and J genes are TRBV7-2 and TRBJ1-1; D not certain. V was trimmed by 3 bases and J by 5 bases, leaving 16 bases between them. Germline V CDR1 and CDR2: SGHTA, FQGNSA. The CDR3 covers 15 residues. CDR3 region: CASSLRVDFTTEAFF. CDR3 nucleotide sequence: TGTGCCAGCAGCTTGAGGGTGGATTTCACGACTGAAGCTTTCTTT.

This clonotype was counted once. With a much larger clone just one base away, this may be a read error. The rearrangement links TRBV5-4 to TRBJ2-1, with 13 bases identical to TRBD2. CDR1 and CDR2 from the germline V gene are SGHNT and YYREEE (reference sequence). CDR3 length: 15 residues. The CDR3 region is CTSSRLAGGGSEQFF. CDR3 DNA: TGTACCAGCAGCCGACTAGCGGGAGGCGGTAGTGAGCAGTTCTTC. The variable domain in full, completed from reference TRBV5-4 and TRBJ2-1, reads ETGVTQSPTHLIKTRGQQVTLRCSSQSGHNTVSWYQQALGQGPQFIFQYYREEENGRGNFPPRFSGLQFPNYSSELNVNALELDDSALYLCTSSRLAGGGSEQFFGPGTRLTVL.

This clonotype was counted only a few times. The chain employs TRBV9 and TRBJ2-7; D call uncertain. Trimming took 4 bases from V and 4 from J, leaving 9 bases between them. Looked up from germline, CDR1 is SGDLS and CDR2 is YYNGEE. There are 12 residues in the CDR3. CDR3 sequence: CASSKTGYEQYF. In DNA form, the CDR3 reads TGTGCCAGCAGCAAGACCGGGTACGAGCAGTACTTC.

This clonotype was seen ten or more times. This chain joins TRBV29-1 and TRBJ1-1; 10 nucleotides line up with TRBD1. CDR1 and CDR2 (germline): SQVTM, ANQGSEA. Trimming at V came to 6 bases and at J to 10 bases, leaving 14 bases not matched to a gene. CDR3 length: 14 amino acids. This chain's CDR3 is CSVSGTGDPPRAFF. As DNA, the CDR3 is TGCAGCGTATCCGGGACAGGGGACCCCCCCCGAGCTTTCTTT. Full variable domain (remainder filled in from reference TRBV29-1 and TRBJ1-1): SAVISQKPSRDICQRGTSLTIQCQVDSQVTMMFWYRQQPGQSLTLIATANQGSEATYESGFVIDKFPISRPNLTFSTLTVSNMSPEDSSIYLCSVSGTGDPPRAFFGQGTRLTVV.